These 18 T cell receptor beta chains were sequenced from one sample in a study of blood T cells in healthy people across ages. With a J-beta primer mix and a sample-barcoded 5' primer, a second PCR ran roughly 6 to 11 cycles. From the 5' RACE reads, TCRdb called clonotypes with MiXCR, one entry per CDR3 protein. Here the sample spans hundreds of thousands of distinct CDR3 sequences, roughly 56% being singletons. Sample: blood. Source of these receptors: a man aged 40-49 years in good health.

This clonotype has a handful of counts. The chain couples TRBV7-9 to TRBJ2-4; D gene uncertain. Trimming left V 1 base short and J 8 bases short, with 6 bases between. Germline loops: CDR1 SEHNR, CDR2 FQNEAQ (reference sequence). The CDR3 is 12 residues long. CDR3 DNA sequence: TGTGCCAGCAGCTTAGAAGTATACATTCAGTACTTC. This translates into CASSLEVYIQYF.

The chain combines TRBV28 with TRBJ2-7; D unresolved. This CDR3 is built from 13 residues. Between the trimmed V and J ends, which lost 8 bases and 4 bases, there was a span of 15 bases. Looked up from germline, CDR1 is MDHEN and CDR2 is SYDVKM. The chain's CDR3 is CASVSLHSYEQYF. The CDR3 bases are TGTGCCAGCGTCAGTCTGCATTCGTACGAGCAGTACTTC.

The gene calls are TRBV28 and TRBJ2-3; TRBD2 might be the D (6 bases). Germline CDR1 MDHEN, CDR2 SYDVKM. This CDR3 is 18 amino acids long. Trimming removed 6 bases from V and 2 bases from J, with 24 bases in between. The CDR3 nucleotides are TGTGCCAGCAGCCCGACCCCTTTGGGACTGGTGAACACAGATACGCAGTATTTT. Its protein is CASSPTPLGLVNTDTQYF. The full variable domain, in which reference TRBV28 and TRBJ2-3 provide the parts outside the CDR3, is DVKVTQSSRYLVKRTGEKVFLECVQDMDHENMFWYRQDPGLGLRLIYFSYDVKMKEKGDIPEGYSVSREKKERFSLILESASTNQTSMYLCASSPTPLGLVNTDTQYFGPGTRLTVL.

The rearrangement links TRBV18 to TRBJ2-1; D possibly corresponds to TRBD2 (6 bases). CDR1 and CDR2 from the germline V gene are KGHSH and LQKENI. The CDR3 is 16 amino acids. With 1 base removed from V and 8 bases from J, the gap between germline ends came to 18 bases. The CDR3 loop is CASSPRGGNVIDEQFF. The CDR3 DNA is TGTGCCAGCTCACCACGAGGCGGGAATGTGATCGATGAGCAGTTCTTC.

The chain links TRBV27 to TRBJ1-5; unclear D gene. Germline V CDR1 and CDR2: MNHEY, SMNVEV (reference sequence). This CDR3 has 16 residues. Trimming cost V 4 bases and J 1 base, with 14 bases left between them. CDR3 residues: CASSSIGEVSNQPQHF. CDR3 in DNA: TGTGCCAGCAGTTCAATCGGGGAGGTCAGCAATCAGCCCCAGCATTTT.

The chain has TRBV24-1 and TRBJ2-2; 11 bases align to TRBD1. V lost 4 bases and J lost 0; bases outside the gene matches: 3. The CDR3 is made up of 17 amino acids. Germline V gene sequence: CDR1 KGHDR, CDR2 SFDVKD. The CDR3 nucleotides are TGTGCCACCAGTGAGCTGGGACAGGGGGCGAACACCGGGGAGCTGTTTTTT. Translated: CATSELGQGANTGELFF.

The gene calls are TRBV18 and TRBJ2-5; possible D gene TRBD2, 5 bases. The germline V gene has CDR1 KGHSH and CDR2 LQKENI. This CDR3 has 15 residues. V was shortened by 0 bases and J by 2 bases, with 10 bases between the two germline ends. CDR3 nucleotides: TGTGCCAGCTCACCACCGGAGAGGGCACAAGAGACCCAGTACTTC. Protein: CASSPPERAQETQYF.

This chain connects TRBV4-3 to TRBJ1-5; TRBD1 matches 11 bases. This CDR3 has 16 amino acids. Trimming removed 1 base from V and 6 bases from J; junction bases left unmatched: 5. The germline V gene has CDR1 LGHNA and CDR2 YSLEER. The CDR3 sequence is CASSQGTGGDFQPQHF. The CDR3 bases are TGCGCCAGCAGCCAAGGGACAGGGGGCGACTTTCAGCCCCAGCATTTT.

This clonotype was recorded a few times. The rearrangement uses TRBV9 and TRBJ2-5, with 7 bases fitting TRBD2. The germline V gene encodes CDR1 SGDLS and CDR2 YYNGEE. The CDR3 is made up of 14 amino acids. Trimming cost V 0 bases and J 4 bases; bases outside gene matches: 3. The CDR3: CASSVGGGGETQYF. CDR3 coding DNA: TGTGCCAGCAGCGTAGGCGGCGGGGGAGAGACCCAGTACTTC.

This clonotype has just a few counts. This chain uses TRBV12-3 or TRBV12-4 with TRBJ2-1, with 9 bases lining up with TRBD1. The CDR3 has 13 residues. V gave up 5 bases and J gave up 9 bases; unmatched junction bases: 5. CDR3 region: CASSPEDRGEQFF. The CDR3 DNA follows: TGTGCCAGCAGTCCAGAGGACAGGGGTGAGCAGTTCTTC.

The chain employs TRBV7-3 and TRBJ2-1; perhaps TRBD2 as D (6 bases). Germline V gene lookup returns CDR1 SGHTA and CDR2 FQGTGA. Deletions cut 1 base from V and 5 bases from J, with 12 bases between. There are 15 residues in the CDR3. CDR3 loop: CASSLMGGMDNEQFF. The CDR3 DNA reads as TGTGCCAGCAGCTTAATGGGCGGGATGGACAATGAGCAGTTCTTC.

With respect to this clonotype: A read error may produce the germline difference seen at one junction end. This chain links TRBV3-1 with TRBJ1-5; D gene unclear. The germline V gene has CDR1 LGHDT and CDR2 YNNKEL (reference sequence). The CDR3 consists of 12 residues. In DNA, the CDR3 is TGTGCCAGCAGCCAACTGAATCGGCCCCAGCATTTT. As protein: CASSQLNRPQHF.

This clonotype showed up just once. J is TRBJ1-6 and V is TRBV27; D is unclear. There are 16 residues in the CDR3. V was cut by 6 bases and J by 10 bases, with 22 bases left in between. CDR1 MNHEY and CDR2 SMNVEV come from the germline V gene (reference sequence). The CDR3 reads CASSEGVRIVGSPLHF. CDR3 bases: TGTGCCAGCAGCGAGGGAGTAAGGATAGTTGGGTCACCCCTCCACTTT.

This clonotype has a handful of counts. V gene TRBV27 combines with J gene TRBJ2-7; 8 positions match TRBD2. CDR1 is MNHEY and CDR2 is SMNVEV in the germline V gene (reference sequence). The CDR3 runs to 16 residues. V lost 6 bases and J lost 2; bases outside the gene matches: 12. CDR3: CASSLTSGGVAYEQYF. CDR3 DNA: TGTGCCAGCAGCCTGACCTCGGGAGGGGTGGCCTACGAGCAGTACTTC.

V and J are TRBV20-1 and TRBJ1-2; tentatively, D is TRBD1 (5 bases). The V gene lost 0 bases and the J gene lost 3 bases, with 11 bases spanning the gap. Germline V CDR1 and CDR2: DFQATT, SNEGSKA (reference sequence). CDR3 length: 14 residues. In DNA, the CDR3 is TGCAGTGCTAGAGATCGGGACGGATACTATGGCTACACCTTC. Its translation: CSARDRDGYYGYTF.

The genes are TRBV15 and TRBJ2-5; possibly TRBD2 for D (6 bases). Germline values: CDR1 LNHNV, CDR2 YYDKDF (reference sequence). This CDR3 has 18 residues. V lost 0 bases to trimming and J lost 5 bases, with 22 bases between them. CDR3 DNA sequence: TGTGCCACCAGCAGAGATGAACACAAAGTGGGACTTATGGAGACCCAGTACTTC. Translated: CATSRDEHKVGLMETQYF.

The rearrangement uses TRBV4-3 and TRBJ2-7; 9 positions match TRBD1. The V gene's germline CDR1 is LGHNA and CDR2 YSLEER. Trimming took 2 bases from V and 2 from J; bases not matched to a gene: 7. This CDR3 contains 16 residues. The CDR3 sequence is CASSQHLGQGAYEQYF. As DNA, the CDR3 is TGCGCCAGCAGCCAACATTTGGGACAGGGAGCCTACGAGCAGTACTTC.

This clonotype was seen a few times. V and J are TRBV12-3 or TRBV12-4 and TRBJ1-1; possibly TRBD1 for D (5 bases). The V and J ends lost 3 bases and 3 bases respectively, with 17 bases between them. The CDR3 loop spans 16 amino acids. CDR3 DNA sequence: TGTGCCAGCAGTTTGGGAAATCTGGCGGGGGACACTGAAGCTTTCTTT. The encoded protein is CASSLGNLAGDTEAFF.